This is a list of T cell receptor beta chains from one sample in a study of OX40 agonist ivuxolimab in advanced cancers. Assay used: immunoSEQ multiplex PCR; TCRdb lists only in-frame clones, some missing. The sample consists of about 47,000 clones, about 86% of them appearing once. The sample in question was CD4+ or CD8+ T cells sorted from blood, obtained in a trial of the OX40 agonist ivuxolimab. These receptors were taken from an adult with an advanced solid tumor such as melanoma, head and neck, liver or kidney cancer. The CDR3 runs from the conserved cysteine through the conserved F or W. The D gene is left open where the match is weak. A row's size may be missing; if present it is once, few, many or a size class.

TRBV6-5	NA	NA	TRBJ1-2	CATRAGKGYGYTF	TGTGCCACCCGGGCAGGGAAGGGCTATGGCTACACCTTC
TRBV29-1	NA	NA	TRBJ2-1	CSVSGLGYNEQFF	TGCAGCGTATCAGGGCTAGGTTACAATGAGCAGTTCTTC
TRBV29-1	TRBD1	NA	TRBJ1-2	CSVVKTGGYYGYTF	TGCAGCGTTGTAAAAACAGGGGGATACTATGGCTACACCTTC
TRBV6-1	TRBD1	once	TRBJ1-4	CASSGQGATNEKLFF	TGTGCCAGCAGTGGACAGGGTGCAACTAATGAAAAACTGTTTTTT
TRBV7-3	TRBD2	NA	TRBJ2-3	CASSLGPGGIPDTQYF	TGTGCCAGCAGCTTGGGACCCGGGGGGATCCCAGATACGCAGTATTTT
TRBV7-9	NA	NA	TRBJ1-1	CASSLARAGVEAFF	TGTGCCAGCAGCTTAGCGCGGGCAGGGGTTGAAGCTTTCTTT
TRBV20-1	NA	NA	TRBJ2-1	CSAREPGVQFF	TGCAGTGCTAGAGAACCGGGCGTGCAGTTCTTC
TRBV7-8	NA	NA	TRBJ1-5	CASSLELGNQPQHF	TGTGCCAGCAGCTTAGAGTTGGGCAATCAGCCCCAGCATTTT
TRBV5-1	NA	NA	TRBJ1-6	CASSLGGRSALHF	TGCGCCAGCAGCTTGGGCGGACGCTCAGCCCTCCACTTT
TRBV20-1	NA	NA	TRBJ1-2	CSSGDRGGYTF	TGCAGTTCAGGGGACCGAGGTGGCTACACCTTC
TRBV5-1	NA	once	TRBJ1-3	CASSLEHGSGNTIYF	TGCGCCAGCAGCTTGGAGCACGGGTCTGGAAACACCATATATTTT
TRBV5-1	TRBD1	NA	TRBJ2-5	CASSLGVGGLETQYF	TGCGCCAGCAGCTTGGGGGTAGGGGGCCTCGAGACCCAGTACTTC
TRBV5-4	NA	NA	TRBJ2-2	CASSPGTANTGELFF	TGTGCCAGCAGCCCCGGGACGGCGAACACCGGGGAGCTGTTTTTT
TRBV6-5	TRBD1	NA	TRBJ2-7	CASSNSGTGGHEQYF	TGTGCCAGCAGTAACTCCGGGACAGGGGGCCACGAGCAGTACTTC
TRBV7-9	NA	NA	TRBJ2-3	CASSLRTSSYGDTQYF	TGTGCCAGCAGCTTAAGAACTAGTAGTTATGGAGATACGCAGTATTTT
TRBV7-9	TRBD1	few	TRBJ2-7	CASSEEAGTGYSYEQYF	TGTGCCAGCAGCGAAGAGGCCGGGACAGGTTATTCCTACGAGCAGTACTTC
TRBV6-5	TRBD1	NA	TRBJ1-2	CASSYRDRGQFGYTF	TGTGCCAGCAGTTACCGGGACAGGGGGCAGTTTGGCTACACCTTC
TRBV10-3	TRBD1	once	TRBJ1-1	CAILPRDRGRNTEAFF	TGTGCCATACTGCCAAGGGACAGGGGTAGGAATACTGAAGCTTTCTTT
TRBV30	NA	NA	TRBJ1-2	CAWDPGNYGYTF	TGTGCCTGGGATCCAGGGAACTATGGCTACACCTTC
TRBV28	NA	NA	TRBJ2-1	CASSPTGHGDNEQFF	TGTGCCAGCAGCCCTACAGGGCATGGGGACAATGAGCAGTTCTTC
TRBV6-6	NA	NA	TRBJ2-2	CASSYGQSSTGELFF	TGTGCCAGCAGTTACGGACAGTCGAGCACCGGGGAGCTGTTTTTT
TRBV30	NA	NA	TRBJ2-3	CAWTIVTDTQYF	TGTGCCTGGACCATTGTTACAGATACGCAGTATTTT
TRBV4-2	NA	NA	TRBJ2-1	CASSLAGSGAYNEQFF	TGTGCCAGCAGCCTGGCTGGTAGCGGAGCTTACAATGAGCAGTTCTTC
TRBV7-3	NA	NA	TRBJ2-7	CASSLERGTAYEQYF	TGTGCCAGCAGCTTAGAGAGGGGCACGGCGTACGAGCAGTACTTC
TRBV7-9	TRBD1	NA	TRBJ2-5	CASSRPGQGQETQYF	TGTGCCAGCAGTAGACCGGGACAGGGCCAAGAGACCCAGTACTTC
TRBV5-4	NA	NA	TRBJ2-5	CASGNGGPLEETQYF	TGTGCCAGCGGCAATGGGGGGCCACTTGAAGAGACCCAGTACTTC
TRBV9	NA	few	TRBJ2-2	CASSVFTGELFF	TGTGCCAGCAGCGTATTCACCGGGGAGCTGTTTTTT
TRBV5-1	TRBD2	NA	TRBJ2-3	CASSLERGGPDTQYF	TGCGCCAGCAGCTTGGAGCGGGGGGGCCCAGATACGCAGTATTTT
TRBV6-1	NA	once	TRBJ2-7	CASSGTGIPRGYEQYF	TGTGCCAGCAGTGGTACCGGGATTCCAAGGGGCTACGAGCAGTACTTC
TRBV7-2	TRBD2	NA	TRBJ2-2	CASSLRGNIGELFF	TGTGCCAGCAGCTTGCGGGGGAATATCGGGGAGCTGTTTTTT
TRBV7-2	NA	NA	TRBJ2-3	CASSPPGALSLTDTQYF	TGTGCCAGCAGCCCCCCCGGCGCATTGTCTCTCACAGATACGCAGTATTTT
TRBV30	TRBD1	NA	TRBJ1-6	CAWSPGTDNSPLHF	TGTGCCTGGAGTCCCGGGACAGACAATTCACCCCTCCACTTT
TRBV7-8	NA	once	TRBJ1-5	CASTRGSNQPQHF	TGTGCCAGCACCAGGGGAAGCAATCAGCCCCAGCATTTT
TRBV7-9	NA	NA	TRBJ2-5	CASSSGSRTADWGEQYF	TGTGCCAGCAGCAGCGGTTCGCGGACAGCGGATTGGGGGGAGCAGTACTTC
TRBV18	TRBD2	NA	TRBJ2-1	CASSPPQRGLGEQFF	TGTGCCAGCTCACCACCCCAGCGGGGGTTGGGTGAGCAGTTCTTC
TRBV7-9	TRBD1	NA	TRBJ1-2	CASTERTGNYGYTF	TGTGCCAGCACCGAGAGGACAGGAAACTATGGCTACACCTTC
TRBV28	NA	NA	TRBJ1-1	CASSQGSGRFGTEAFF	TGTGCCAGCAGCCAAGGGTCAGGGAGATTTGGCACTGAAGCTTTCTTT
TRBV4-2	NA	NA	TRBJ1-3	CASSQENRENTIYF	TGTGCCAGCAGCCAAGAGAATAGAGAAAACACCATATATTTT
TRBV28	NA	NA	TRBJ2-5	CASSLGRSGTETQYF	TGTGCCAGCAGTTTGGGTCGTTCAGGGACGGAGACCCAGTACTTC
TRBV9	TRBD1	NA	TRBJ1-4	CASSVDPGTGGEKLFF	TGTGCCAGCAGCGTAGACCCCGGGACAGGGGGGGAAAAACTGTTTTTT
TRBV2	NA	few	TRBJ2-7	CASRRGEGYEQYF	TGTGCCAGCAGGAGGGGGGAGGGATACGAGCAGTACTTC
TRBV4-1	NA	NA	TRBJ2-7	CASSQVWGRGDYEQYF	TGCGCCAGCAGCCAAGTTTGGGGGAGGGGGGACTACGAGCAGTACTTC
TRBV5-4	NA	NA	TRBJ1-4	CASSDGNNEKLFF	TGTGCCAGCAGCGACGGAAATAATGAAAAACTGTTTTTT
TRBV7-2	TRBD2	once	TRBJ2-7	CASSRTLAGAFSYEQYF	TGTGCCAGCAGCCGAACGCTAGCGGGAGCCTTCTCCTACGAGCAGTACTTC
TRBV7-8	NA	NA	TRBJ2-2	CASSLRDRTGELFF	TGTGCCAGCAGCCTTCGGGATCGCACCGGGGAGCTGTTTTTT
TRBV7-9	TRBD1	NA	TRBJ1-4	CASSPITGGTNEKLFF	TGTGCCAGCAGCCCGATAACAGGGGGGACTAATGAAAAACTGTTTTTT